What follows is one TCR beta chain and its context. Antigen specificity is unknown. Two lung cancer pathologists independently confirmed each histologic diagnosis. Macro-dissection enriched premalignant or tumor cells before nucleic acid extraction. This entry comes from a study of immune evolution from preneoplasia to lung adenocarcinoma. The assay was immunoSEQ multiplex PCR, and TCRdb's table has in-frame clones only and misses some. Here the sample spans thousands of clones, around four fifths being singletons. Study results and limitations: Normal lung had highest clonality; later lesions appeared denser, more diverse.

The CDR3 totals 15 residues. The V and J ends lost 4 bases and 4 bases, in that order; junction bases with no gene match: 3. Looked up from germline, CDR1 is SGHRS and CDR2 is YFSETQ. The chain uses TRBV5-1 and TRBJ2-5; 14 bases are shared with TRBD2. This sequence originates from a person in their sixties or seventies with lung adenocarcinoma. The sequencing input was FFPE lung adenocarcinoma in situ tissue. The CDR3 reads CASSLGLAGGETQYF. Written as DNA, the CDR3 is TGCGCCAGCAGCCTAGGACTAGCGGGGGGAGAGACCCAGTACTTC.